This TCR beta chain was observed in a study of blood T cell repertoires in COVID-19. Study-wide background: Sources were T cells, B-cell-depleted T cells, or PBMCs; the material itself was cDNA or gDNA.

The CDR3 consists of 14 residues. Germline V CDR1 and CDR2: MNHNY, SVGAGI (reference sequence). Trimming removed 2 bases from V and 8 bases from J, with 15 bases in between. The data were produced by immunoSEQ multiplex PCR, yet TCRdb's version contains in-frame clones alone and is incomplete. The sample lists over 200,000 clones, approximately 82% occurring once. This clonotype originated in a woman in her seventies with active or convalescent COVID-19. J is TRBJ1-1 and V is TRBV6-6; D is undetermined. The sample consisted of peripheral blood. CDR3 sequence (DNA): TGTGCCAGCAGTTACCAAGTCGAACTGTCAGAAGCTTTCTTT. Translation: CASSYQVELSEAFF.